This section outlines one T cell receptor (beta chain) sequence together with its context. Its antigen is as yet unknown. Normal lung was taken at the farthest possible site, at least 3 cm from tumour. The CDR3 is made up of 16 amino acids. V was trimmed by 2 bases and J by 4 bases, leaving 17 bases between them. Germline lookup yields CDR1 SGHTA and CDR2 FQGNSA. This entry comes from a study of immune cell composition in non-small cell lung cancer. Libraries were prepared by immunoSEQ multiplex PCR; TCRdb keeps only in-frame clonotypes and omits some of them. The sample contains approximately 4,900 clones, over 60% of which appear only once. Study-level points and caveats: Smoking pack-years did not significantly correlate with tumour TCR-beta clonality. Clones >0.5% enriched in tumour were rarer in adenocarcinoma (roughly 33%) than squamous (approximately 80%). Overall clonality, unlike maximal tumour-associated clone frequency, did not predict TIL reactivity. It was not proven that tumour-reactive clones equal dominant tumour-associated clones.

The sample consisted of non-adjacent lung tissue. The TCR sequence derives from a human donor with non-small cell lung cancer. The chain has TRBV7-2 and TRBJ2-5, with a tentative D call TRBD2 (6 bases). The CDR3 reads CASSLRGDGSSETQYF. CDR3 nucleotides: TGTGCCAGCAGCTTAAGGGGAGACGGGAGCTCAGAGACCCAGTACTTC.